The present entry profiles one T cell receptor (beta chain) with its context. In the study's own analysis: Reference gene primer amplification yielded estimated nucleated cell counts. The table came from immunoSEQ multiplex PCR; TCRdb's copy has only in-frame clones and leaves some out. V, J and clone size were drawn from that table, and D and trimming were deduced from the DNA. The sample lists about 180,000 clones, roughly four fifths seen once, with about 8.3% in the top ten. This sample stems from a study of blood T cell repertoires in COVID-19. Seattle's enrolled individuals joined amid active infection and were then monitored longitudinally. The CDR3 has 16 residues. Trimming removed 5 bases from V and 1 base from J; junction bases left unmatched: 9. Germline assignment: CDR1 SGHNT and CDR2 YYREEE (reference sequence).

This receptor was taken from a woman in her 70s with COVID-19, enrolled during active disease. Sequenced sample: peripheral blood. The chain combines TRBV5-4 with TRBJ2-3; 8 nucleotides line up with TRBD2. CDR3 sequence (DNA): TGTGCCAGCAGTCGTCGGGAGGGCCCGGGCACAGATACGCAGTATTTT. Translation gives CASSRREGPGTDTQYF.